The next 30 T cell receptor beta chains were all read from a single sample in a study of beta chain features in type 1 diabetes. Of the isolated RNA, all was reverse transcribed, and so the sequenced material was expressed TCRB transcripts. The assay was immunoSEQ multiplex PCR, and TCRdb's table has in-frame clones only and misses some. The table records 350,000 to 450,000 clones, approximately 15% of them present only once. Sequencing was carried out using naive CD4+ T cells from blood. The origin of the receptors is a woman aged 18 to 35 in good health.

The V and J genes are TRBV6-6 and TRBJ1-4, with D perhaps matching TRBD1 (5 bases). The germline V gene encodes CDR1 MNHNY and CDR2 SVGAGI (reference sequence). Deletions cut 2 bases from V and 8 bases from J, with 9 bases between. The CDR3 sequence is 13 residues long. The CDR3 protein is CASSYKQEEKLFF. DNA for the CDR3: TGTGCCAGCAGTTACAAACAGGAGGAAAAACTGTTTTTT.

The rearrangement links TRBV7-2 to TRBJ2-5; 7 bases agree with TRBD2. CDR3 size: 16 residues. With V trimmed by 4 bases and J by 4 bases, 12 bases remained unmatched. Germline-derived CDR1 and CDR2 are SGHTA and FQGNSA. CDR3 amino acids: CASSWLAVGVPETQYF. The CDR3 DNA reads TGTGCCAGCAGCTGGCTAGCGGTTGGAGTCCCAGAGACCCAGTACTTC.

This clone appeared a few times. V usage is TRBV25-1 and J usage is TRBJ2-5, with TRBD2 matching 7 bases. CDR1 is MGHDK, CDR2 SYGVNS, per germline. CDR3 length: 13 amino acids. After removal of 5 bases from V and 3 bases from J, the junction contained 3 bases not matched to a gene. The CDR3 loop is CASSTLAKETQYF. The CDR3 DNA reads as TGTGCCAGCAGTACACTAGCGAAAGAGACCCAGTACTTC.

This clone was seen only a few times. The chain recombines TRBV30 with TRBJ2-7; 8 bases line up with TRBD2. This CDR3 is 19 amino acids long. The junction had 21 bases not matched to a gene; V was cut back by 1 base and J by 4 bases. Germline V gene lookup returns CDR1 GTSNPN and CDR2 SVGIG (reference sequence). The CDR3 protein is CAWSEIRGLVLPVSYEQYF. DNA of the CDR3: TGTGCCTGGAGTGAAATAAGGGGACTAGTTCTTCCGGTGTCTTACGAGCAGTACTTC.

The chain carries TRBV10-3 and TRBJ2-5; 7 positions agree with TRBD1. The CDR3 loop spans 13 amino acids. V dropped 6 bases and J dropped 5; count of bases not matched to a gene: 6. Per germline, CDR1 ENHRY and CDR2 SYGVKD. Written as DNA, the CDR3 is TGTGCCATCAGGGAGACAGGGTCGGAGACCCAGTACTTC. Encoded protein: CAIRETGSETQYF.

The chain joins TRBV7-9 to TRBJ2-7, with D perhaps matching TRBD2 (6 bases). V lost 4 bases and J lost 2, with 6 bases in between. CDR3 length equals 12 residues. Germline lookup yields CDR1 SEHNR and CDR2 FQNEAQ (reference sequence). CDR3: CASSWTTYEQYF. CDR3 sequence (DNA): TGTGCCAGCAGCTGGACTACCTACGAGCAGTACTTC. The full variable domain, completed using reference TRBV7-9 and TRBJ2-7, is DTGVSQNPRHKITKRGQNVTFRCDPISEHNRLYWYRQTLGQGPEFLTYFQNEAQLEKSRLLSDRFSAERPKGSFSTLEIQRTEQGDSAMYLCASSWTTYEQYFGPGTRLTVT.

This clone was observed a few times. The rearrangement uses TRBV5-1 and TRBJ2-7; 10 bases map to TRBD2. The CDR3 is 15 residues long. Looked up from germline, CDR1 is SGHRS and CDR2 is YFSETQ. Trimming at V came to 0 bases and at J to 4 bases, leaving 4 bases not matched to a gene. CDR3 in amino acids: CASSLEASGSYEQYF. In nucleotides, the CDR3 is TGCGCCAGCAGCTTGGAGGCTAGCGGGAGTTACGAGCAGTACTTC.

V gene TRBV30 combines with J gene TRBJ2-3; 7 nucleotides align to TRBD1. With 0 bases clipped from V and 13 bases from J, the junction kept 4 bases outside the gene matches. This CDR3 is built from 11 residues. Germline CDR1 and CDR2: GTSNPN and SVGIG (reference sequence). Here the CDR3 reads CAWSVTGVEYF. CDR3 bases: TGTGCCTGGAGTGTTACAGGGGTCGAGTATTTT. The entire variable domain, with the rest obtained from reference TRBV30 and TRBJ2-3, is as follows: SQTIHQWPATLVQPVGSPLSLECTVEGTSNPNLYWYRQAAGRGLQLLFYSVGIGQISSEVPQNLSASRPQDRQFILSSKKLLLSDSGFYLCAWSVTGVEYFGPGTRLTVL.

V and J are TRBV23-1 and TRBJ2-1; 9 positions match TRBD2. TRBV23-1 is an ORF, with its function uncertain. V lost 2 bases and J lost 7; bases outside the gene matches: 12. CDR3 length equals 17 residues. The CDR3 coding sequence is TGCGCCAGCAGTCAAGCTACTAGCGGGTCAAAGGGGAATGAGCAGTTCTTC. Translated: CASSQATSGSKGNEQFF.

CDR3 sequence (DNA): TGTGCCAGCGCCGTGGGGGGGCTCTATGGCTACACCTTC. Translating gives CASAVGGLYGYTF. The chain has TRBV30 and TRBJ1-2, with TRBD1 as a possible D gene (6 bases). The germline V and J ends were trimmed by 8 bases and 4 bases, with 17 bases remaining between them. The length of the CDR3 is 13 residues. Germline CDR1 reads GTSNPN; CDR2 reads SVGIG (reference sequence).

V and J are TRBV30 and TRBJ1-3; tentative D call: TRBD1 (6 bases). V dropped 3 bases and J dropped 7 bases, with 22 bases sitting between them. Germline CDR1 is GTSNPN and CDR2 is SVGIG (reference sequence). The CDR3 totals 16 residues. CDR3 bases: TGTGCCTGGAGCCGGGGACATCTCCTCACCGGGAACACCATATATTTT. It translates to CAWSRGHLLTGNTIYF.

This chain uses TRBV30 with TRBJ2-7; 11 bases fit TRBD1. The V and J ends lost 4 bases and 4 bases, in that order; junction bases with no gene match: 9. The CDR3 has 15 amino acids. The V gene's germline CDR1 is GTSNPN and CDR2 SVGIG (reference sequence). The CDR3 DNA sequence: TGTGCCTGGACCCGAGGGGGGACAGGGGGGTACGAGCAGTACTTC. Its protein is CAWTRGGTGGYEQYF.

The V call is TRBV30, the J call TRBJ2-7, with 8 bases matching TRBD2. CDR1 and CDR2 from the germline V gene are GTSNPN and SVGIG (reference sequence). V lost 0 bases and J lost 3; bases outside the gene matches: 16. The CDR3 runs 18 residues. The CDR3 here is CAWSVSTSLLAGLYEQYF. The CDR3 DNA sequence: TGTGCCTGGAGTGTATCCACATCACTCCTAGCGGGCCTCTACGAGCAGTACTTC.

The chain joins TRBV5-1 to TRBJ1-1; tentative D call: TRBD1 (5 bases). From germline, CDR1 is SGHRS and CDR2 YFSETQ. The CDR3 has 13 amino acids. V lost 7 bases, J lost 6 bases, and 16 bases lay in between. CDR3 sequence reads: CASPSGAVAEAFF. The DNA for the CDR3 is TGCGCCAGCCCAAGTGGGGCGGTCGCTGAAGCTTTCTTT.

V and J are TRBV6-5 and TRBJ1-5; 9 nucleotides align to TRBD1. V shed 6 bases and J 3 bases; nucleotides not matched to a gene: 6. In germline, CDR1 is MNHEY, CDR2 SVGAGI. CDR3 length: 15 amino acids. The CDR3 here is CASRGTGRANQPQHF. For the CDR3, the DNA is TGTGCCAGCAGAGGGACAGGGAGGGCCAATCAGCCCCAGCATTTT.

The sample holds a few counts of this clone. The chain employs TRBV18 and TRBJ2-5; D gene uncertain. Germline V CDR1 and CDR2: KGHSH, LQKENI. This CDR3 has 13 amino acids. V shed 1 base and J shed 2 bases, with 5 bases lying between them. Here the CDR3 reads CASSPRRQETQYF. DNA of the CDR3: TGTGCCAGCTCACCACGGCGGCAAGAGACCCAGTACTTC.

This clone was seen just once. This chain links TRBV5-1 with TRBJ2-2, with TRBD2 identical over 8 bases. CDR1 is SGHRS and CDR2 is YFSETQ in the germline V gene. Unmatched junction bases numbered 2, after V lost 3 bases and J lost 4 bases. The CDR3 extends over 14 amino acids. This CDR3 reads CASSWSGSTGELFF. DNA of the CDR3: TGCGCCAGCAGCTGGAGCGGGAGCACCGGGGAGCTGTTTTTT.

The chain couples TRBV2 to TRBJ2-3, with D possibly matching TRBD2 (6 bases). The V gene lost 4 bases and the J gene lost 2 bases, with 10 bases spanning the gap. From germline, CDR1 is SNHLY and CDR2 FYNNEI. This CDR3 region has 14 residues. The CDR3 region is CASSVRLVTDTQYF. CDR3 sequence (DNA): TGTGCCAGCAGTGTTCGACTAGTCACAGATACGCAGTATTTT.

The CDR3 region has the DNA TGTGCCAGCAGTCCAAATCCAGGGGGCCGGGGCTACACCTTC. It encodes CASSPNPGGRGYTF. This chain joins TRBV25-1 and TRBJ1-2, with TRBD1 identical over 8 bases. Germline V gene lookup returns CDR1 MGHDK and CDR2 SYGVNS. The CDR3 contains 14 residues. The V and J ends lost 5 bases and 8 bases, in that order; junction bases with no gene match: 10.

The chain links TRBV6-5 to TRBJ2-7; 10 bases match TRBD1. Germline CDR1 MNHEY, CDR2 SVGAGI. The junction had 7 bases not matched to a gene; V was cut back by 2 bases and J by 3 bases. This CDR3 has 16 amino acids. The CDR3 protein is CASSYARGQGLYEQYF. The CDR3 coding sequence is TGTGCCAGCAGTTACGCGCGGGGACAGGGGCTCTACGAGCAGTACTTC.

In this sample, this clone turned up a few times. The CDR3 here is CASSPRGRGSQPQHF. The CDR3, as DNA: TGTGCCAGCAGTCCCCGGGGGAGGGGAAGTCAGCCCCAGCATTTT. The genes are TRBV27 and TRBJ1-5, with D tentatively TRBD1 (5 bases). With 5 bases removed from V and 6 bases from J, the gap between germline ends came to 17 bases. This CDR3 spans 15 amino acids. The V gene's germline CDR1 is MNHEY and CDR2 SMNVEV (reference sequence).

The chain is built from TRBV7-2 and TRBJ2-1; TRBD2 is a possible D gene (5 bases). Germline CDR1 SGHTA, CDR2 FQGNSA. This CDR3 is built from 14 residues. Trimming removed 5 bases at V and 5 bases at J, with 13 bases between. The CDR3 DNA follows: TGTGCCAGCAGCGCCCATAGCGTGGACAATGAGCAGTTCTTC. The encoded protein is CASSAHSVDNEQFF.

The chain recombines TRBV13 with TRBJ2-1, with 7 nucleotides matching TRBD2. Losses at the gene ends were 7 bases for V and 0 bases for J; bases not matched to a gene: 21. This CDR3 comprises 20 residues. In germline, CDR1 is PRHDT, CDR2 FYEKMQ (reference sequence). The CDR3 sequence is CASTYTRGVGGPSSYNEQFF. The CDR3 coding sequence is TGTGCCAGCACCTATACTCGGGGCGTGGGAGGGCCAAGCTCCTACAATGAGCAGTTCTTC.

This chain uses TRBV14 with TRBJ2-1; D is ambiguous. The V end lost 1 base, the J end lost 6 bases, and 10 bases lay between the germline ends. Per the germline V gene, CDR1 is SGHDN and CDR2 is FVKESK. The CDR3 consists of 14 residues. CDR3: CASSQGLHGNEQFF. In nucleotides, the CDR3 is TGTGCCAGCAGCCAAGGACTTCACGGCAATGAGCAGTTCTTC.

The chain uses TRBV5-4 and TRBJ2-3; 10 bases fit TRBD2. With V trimmed by 4 bases and J by 5 bases, 10 bases remained unmatched. The germline gives CDR1 SGHNT, CDR2 YYREEE (reference sequence). The CDR3 is made up of 16 amino acids. The CDR3 DNA reads TGTGCCAGCAGCCCAACTAGCGGGATAGGTGGAGATACGCAGTATTTT. It specifies CASSPTSGIGGDTQYF.

The chain recombines TRBV19 with TRBJ2-2, with TRBD2 matching over 7 bases. CDR1 is LNHDA and CDR2 is SQIVND in the germline V gene (reference sequence). V dropped 0 bases and J dropped 5; count of bases not matched to a gene: 3. CDR3 length: 15 residues. The CDR3 sequence is CASSIDRGETGELFF. The CDR3 region has the DNA TGTGCCAGTAGTATAGACCGGGGGGAGACCGGGGAGCTGTTTTTT.

Points on this clone: The sample holds other DNA sequences that translate to the same CDR3. The J gene is TRBJ1-5, the V gene TRBV18; D gene unclear. CDR3 length: 13 amino acids. Germline V gene data show CDR1 as KGHSH and CDR2 as LQKENI. V was trimmed by 3 bases and J by 4 bases, leaving 7 bases between them. CDR3: CASSPGENQPQHF. The CDR3 DNA follows: TGTGCCAGCTCACCTGGAGAAAATCAGCCCCAGCATTTT.

This clone turned up a few times. V and J are TRBV16 and TRBJ1-4; unclear D gene. CDR1 and CDR2 from the germline V gene are KGHSY and FQNENV. V was cut by 4 bases and J by 10 bases, with 10 bases left in between. The CDR3 is made up of 12 amino acids. CDR3 coding DNA: TGTGCCAGCAGCCCCGGGGAGGTAAAACTGTTTTTT. The encoded protein is CASSPGEVKLFF.

The CDR3 DNA follows: TGCGCCAGCAGCTCGTCGGGGATAATTGGGCAGTTCTTC. The encoded protein is CASSSSGIIGQFF. The V call is TRBV4-1, the J call TRBJ2-1, with D possibly matching TRBD2 (5 bases). The CDR3 is made up of 13 amino acids. V was trimmed by 5 bases and J by 12 bases, leaving 17 bases between them. Germline V gene data show CDR1 as MGHRA and CDR2 as YSYEKL.

This clone was observed a handful of times. The gene calls are TRBV9 and TRBJ2-6, with 14 bases lining up with TRBD2. With V trimmed by 4 bases and J by 0 bases, 9 bases remained unmatched. The CDR3 extends over 20 amino acids. Germline V gives CDR1 SGDLS, CDR2 YYNGEE. CDR3 DNA: TGTGCCAGCAGCCCCGAGGGGACTAGCGGGGGTATCTCTGGGGCCAACGTCCTGACTTTC. It encodes CASSPEGTSGGISGANVLTF.